This T cell receptor beta chain was documented in a study of blood T cell repertoires in COVID-19. As originally analysed: Scientists estimated how many nucleated cells there were by amplifying reference gene primers. Sequencing used immunoSEQ multiplex PCR; TCRdb keeps in-frame clones, though not all of them. That table furnishes V, J and clone size, whereas the DNA furnished D and trimming. This sample yields some 460,000 clones, of which 87% are seen a single time; 0.65% to 0.9% belongs to the top ten. Which cohort a participant joined came from the clinical history participants gave. Sequenced input: PBMCs or T cells enriched from blood (not recorded which). The origin of this receptor is a woman aged 18-29 years who had recovered from COVID-19.

Written as DNA, the CDR3 is TGCGCCAGCAGCCGTTCGACTTGGACAGGGTTGACCCTAAATGAGCAGTTCTTC. Translation gives CASSRSTWTGLTLNEQFF. The gene calls are TRBV4-1 and TRBJ2-1; 8 bases fit TRBD1. The germline gives CDR1 MGHRA, CDR2 YSYEKL. Germline trimming cut 4 bases from V and 7 bases from J; bases unmatched to any gene: 18. This CDR3 region has 18 residues.